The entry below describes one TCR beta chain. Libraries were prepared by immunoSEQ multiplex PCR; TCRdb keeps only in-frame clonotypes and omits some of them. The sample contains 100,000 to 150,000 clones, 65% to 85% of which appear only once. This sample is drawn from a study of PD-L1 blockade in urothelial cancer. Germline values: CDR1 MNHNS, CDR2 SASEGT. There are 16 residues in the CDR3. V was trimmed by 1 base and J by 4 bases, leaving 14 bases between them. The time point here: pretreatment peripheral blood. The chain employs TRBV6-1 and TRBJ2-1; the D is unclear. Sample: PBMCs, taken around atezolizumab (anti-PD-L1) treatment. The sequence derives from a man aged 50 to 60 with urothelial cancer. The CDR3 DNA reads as TGTGCCAGCAGTGAAGGAAGGAGCACTTATTACAATGAGCAGTTCTTC. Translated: CASSEGRSTYYNEQFF.